The next 26 T cell receptor beta chains were all read from a single sample in a study of T cell changes during pregnancy in multiple sclerosis. Profiling relied on immunoSEQ multiplex PCR, and the TCRdb table lists in-frame clones only, not all of them. The sample holds fewer than 40,000 clones, roughly nine tenths seen once. The sample in question was CD4+ T cells from peripheral blood mononuclear cells, obtained in the second trimester of pregnancy. Receptors were obtained from a female donor in good health, enrolled as a control in a pregnancy study.

This chain uses TRBV19 with TRBJ2-5; the D gene is possibly TRBD1 (6 bases). Germline V gene data show CDR1 as LNHDA and CDR2 as SQIVND (reference sequence). Trimming removed 4 bases from V and 5 bases from J, with 11 bases in between. The CDR3 loop spans 13 amino acids. The CDR3 coding sequence is TGTGCCAGTAGTAATTCCAGGGGTGAGACCCAGTACTTC. Its protein product is CASSNSRGETQYF.

V usage is TRBV19 and J usage is TRBJ2-3; 8 nucleotides align to TRBD2. The germline CDR1 and CDR2 sequences are LNHDA and SQIVND (reference sequence). V shed 4 bases and J 0 bases; nucleotides not matched to a gene: 3. The CDR3 length is 15 residues. The CDR3 sequence: CASSNSGASTDTQYF. The CDR3 bases are TGTGCCAGTAGTAATAGCGGGGCTAGCACAGATACGCAGTATTTT.

Here the CDR3 reads CASSSGLVGNEQFF. The CDR3 DNA sequence: TGCGCCAGCAGCTCGGGACTAGTGGGCAATGAGCAGTTCTTC. The chain recombines TRBV5-1 with TRBJ2-1; 8 nucleotides match TRBD2. V was pared by 3 bases and J by 6 bases, with 5 bases of the junction left unmatched. This CDR3 spans 14 amino acids. Germline V gene data show CDR1 as SGHRS and CDR2 as YFSETQ.

The chain combines TRBV6-1 with TRBJ2-7, with D tentatively TRBD2 (6 bases). Germline V lookup: CDR1 MNHNS, CDR2 SASEGT. Trimming took off 4 bases at V and 6 bases at J, with 16 bases between the two ends. The CDR3 spans 14 residues. The CDR3 coding sequence is TGTGCCAGCAGTGGTTACGGGAGTCAGGGCGAGCAGTACTTC. This gives the protein CASSGYGSQGEQYF.

The rearrangement joins TRBV7-6 to TRBJ2-5; D is unresolved. The V end lost 4 bases, the J end lost 2 bases, and 11 bases lay between the germline ends. Germline CDR1 is SGHVS and CDR2 is FNYEAQ. This CDR3 contains 14 residues. This chain's CDR3 is CASSSDWVQETQYF. The CDR3 bases are TGTGCCAGCAGCTCAGACTGGGTTCAAGAGACCCAGTACTTC.

This chain connects TRBV5-1 to TRBJ2-6, with TRBD2 as a possible D gene (5 bases). Trimming removed 2 bases at V and 0 bases at J, with 6 bases between. This CDR3 has 15 residues. Germline values: CDR1 SGHRS, CDR2 YFSETQ. CDR3 bases: TGCGCCAGCAGCTTCGGGAACTCTGGGGCCAACGTCCTGACTTTC. Its protein product is CASSFGNSGANVLTF.

The V call is TRBV9, the J call TRBJ1-1; D perhaps matches TRBD1 (5 bases). Per the germline V gene, CDR1 is SGDLS and CDR2 is YYNGEE. The CDR3 is 15 residues long. V shed 0 bases and J shed 2 bases, with 11 bases lying between them. The CDR3 here is CASSVGVGGNTEAFF. The CDR3 region has the DNA TGTGCCAGCAGCGTAGGTGTCGGGGGAAACACTGAAGCTTTCTTT.

The V call is TRBV2, the J call TRBJ1-5; tentative D call: TRBD1 (5 bases). The germline CDR1 and CDR2 sequences are SNHLY and FYNNEI. V lost 2 bases, J lost 0 bases, and 14 bases lay in between. This CDR3 has 17 amino acids. For the CDR3, the DNA is TGTGCCAGCAGTGAAAGGACAAGCTCTTATAGCAATCAGCCCCAGCATTTT. As protein: CASSERTSSYSNQPQHF.

V and J are TRBV7-9 and TRBJ1-4, with D perhaps TRBD1 (6 bases). CDR1 and CDR2 from the germline V gene are SEHNR and FQNEAQ (reference sequence). The CDR3 is made up of 12 amino acids. Trimming stripped 2 bases from V and 10 bases from J, with 8 bases between. CDR3 coding DNA: TGTGCCAGCAGCTTAACACAGGGAAAACTGTTTTTT. As protein: CASSLTQGKLFF.

This chain joins TRBV19 and TRBJ2-3, with 7 bases aligning to TRBD1. CDR1 is LNHDA, CDR2 SQIVND, per germline (reference sequence). V lost 4 bases, J lost 0 bases, and 7 bases stayed unmatched. The CDR3 runs to 16 residues. In DNA, the CDR3 is TGTGCCAGTAGTACGCGGACAGGCTTCAGCACAGATACGCAGTATTTT. Protein: CASSTRTGFSTDTQYF.

The V call is TRBV11-2, the J call TRBJ2-1, with 10 bases fitting TRBD1. Trimming removed 0 bases from V and 8 bases from J; junction bases left unmatched: 4. Looked up from germline, CDR1 is SGHAT and CDR2 is FQNNGV. The CDR3 loop spans 15 amino acids. CDR3 residues: CASSLDGTGAHEQFF. CDR3 nucleotides: TGTGCCAGCAGCTTAGATGGGACAGGGGCACATGAGCAGTTCTTC.

The V gene is TRBV30, the J gene TRBJ1-1; D perhaps matches TRBD1 (6 bases). CDR1 is GTSNPN, CDR2 SVGIG, per germline (reference sequence). The CDR3 is 15 residues long. V was shortened by 5 bases and J by 0 bases, with 16 bases between the two germline ends. The CDR3 loop reads CAWHPQGIMNTEAFF. CDR3 coding DNA: TGTGCCTGGCACCCGCAGGGGATCATGAACACTGAAGCTTTCTTT.

V gene TRBV7-8 combines with J gene TRBJ1-1; 9 bases map to TRBD1. CDR1 SGHVS and CDR2 FQNEAQ come from the germline V gene. The CDR3 runs to 18 residues. With V trimmed by 1 base and J by 1 base, 10 bases remained unmatched. The chain's CDR3 is CASSLGGTGLLRNTEAFF. In nucleotides, the CDR3 is TGTGCCAGCAGCTTAGGAGGGACAGGGCTATTGAGGAACACTGAAGCTTTCTTT.

The chain employs TRBV18 and TRBJ2-3; 8 bases agree with TRBD1. The CDR3 is made up of 16 amino acids. Germline V gene data show CDR1 as KGHSH and CDR2 as LQKENI. V was pared by 6 bases and J by 5 bases, with 13 bases of the junction left unmatched. This chain's CDR3 is CASSPLGQGVKDTQYF. The CDR3 DNA follows: TGTGCCAGCTCCCCCCTCGGACAGGGAGTGAAAGATACGCAGTATTTT.

The CDR3: CAISESGGFEHF. CDR3 nucleotide sequence: TGTGCCATCAGTGAGTCTGGAGGATTTGAGCATTTT. The chain joins TRBV10-3 to TRBJ1-5; no definite D call. The V and J ends lost 0 bases and 14 bases respectively, with 11 bases between them. CDR3 length: 12 amino acids. Germline V gene data show CDR1 as ENHRY and CDR2 as SYGVKD.

This sequence joins TRBV7-2 and TRBJ2-7, with unresolved D. The germline gives CDR1 SGHTA, CDR2 FQGNSA. V lost 0 bases and J lost 5, with 14 bases in between. This CDR3 has 15 amino acids. The CDR3 coding sequence is TGTGCCAGCAGCTTAGCCACAGCATTTCAACACGAGCAGTACTTC. As protein: CASSLATAFQHEQYF.

The CDR3 is CAISVPGGEAFF. DNA for the CDR3: TGTGCCATCAGTGTACCGGGGGGTGAAGCTTTCTTT. The chain is built from TRBV10-3 and TRBJ1-1; the D gene is possibly TRBD1 (5 bases). This CDR3 comprises 12 residues. Deletions cut 4 bases from V and 7 bases from J, with 10 bases between. The germline gives CDR1 ENHRY, CDR2 SYGVKD.

This rearrangement joins TRBV4-3 to TRBJ2-1; D might be TRBD2 (6 bases). The V gene's germline CDR1 is LGHNA and CDR2 YSLEER. This CDR3 is built from 15 residues. The V and J ends lost 0 bases and 6 bases respectively, with 12 bases between them. For the CDR3, the DNA is TGCGCCAGCAGCCAAGAGGGGGGTCGGGGCAATGAGCAGTTCTTC. This gives the protein CASSQEGGRGNEQFF.

Comments on this clone: The junction does not match germline at one end; this may be a read error. The gene calls are TRBV10-2 and TRBJ1-5, with D unclear. CDR1 is WSHSY and CDR2 is SAAADI in the germline V gene. This CDR3 comprises 10 residues. The CDR3 reads CASIPRPEHF. CDR3 bases: TGCGCCAGCATTCCCAGGCCCGAGCATTTT.

Written as DNA, the CDR3 is TGTGCCAGCAGCTTAGGAGGTAGCACTTACAATGAGCAGTTCTTC. It is translated as CASSLGGSTYNEQFF. The chain uses TRBV7-7 and TRBJ2-1; D not certain. Trimming took off 1 base at V and 4 bases at J, with 11 bases between the two ends. The CDR3 totals 15 residues. Germline V gene sequence: CDR1 SSHAT, CDR2 FNYEAQ (reference sequence).

V usage is TRBV11-3 and J usage is TRBJ2-4; 11 bases agree with TRBD1. There are 16 residues in the CDR3. CDR1 is SGHNT and CDR2 is YENEEA in the germline V gene. After removal of 6 bases from V and 8 bases from J, the junction contained 12 bases not matched to a gene. The CDR3, as DNA: TGTGCCAGCAGTTACCTCGGACAGGGGGCTGGAGACATTCAGTACTTC. Its translation: CASSYLGQGAGDIQYF.

The V and J genes are TRBV6-6 and TRBJ1-5; 8 bases line up with TRBD1. The J segment lost 2 bases and the V segment lost 6 bases, leaving 3 bases of the junction unmatched. Germline loops: CDR1 MNHNY, CDR2 SVGAGI (reference sequence). The CDR3 spans 14 residues. CDR3 bases: TGTGCCAGCAGGCAGGGGGCAGGCAATCAGCCCCAGCATTTT. It encodes CASRQGAGNQPQHF.

The chain carries TRBV30 and TRBJ2-1; the D gene is possibly TRBD2 (6 bases). V shed 1 base and J shed 4 bases, with 11 bases lying between them. The CDR3 spans 14 residues. From germline, CDR1 is GTSNPN and CDR2 SVGIG (reference sequence). CDR3 in amino acids: CAWSAPGLYNEQFF. In DNA form, the CDR3 reads TGTGCCTGGAGTGCCCCGGGACTTTACAATGAGCAGTTCTTC.

The chain has TRBV11-2 and TRBJ2-7; 7 bases fit TRBD1. J gave up 5 bases and V 4 bases, and 11 bases lay outside the gene matches. The CDR3 covers 15 residues. Germline loops: CDR1 SGHAT, CDR2 FQNNGV. CDR3 coding DNA: TGTGCCAGCAGCTCCGGACAGGCTTGGTACAACGAGCAGTACTTC. Protein: CASSSGQAWYNEQYF.

The rearrangement uses TRBV6-6 and TRBJ1-4, with D unresolved. V shed 1 base and J shed 6 bases, with 9 bases lying between them. In germline, CDR1 is MNHNY, CDR2 SVGAGI (reference sequence). The CDR3 consists of 14 residues. CDR3 residues: CASSYLPRDEKLFF. The DNA of the CDR3 is TGTGCCAGCAGTTACTTACCCCGGGATGAAAAACTGTTTTTT.

The chain carries TRBV7-9 and TRBJ1-1; no clear D. Germline V gene sequence: CDR1 SEHNR, CDR2 FQNEAQ (reference sequence). CDR3 length: 14 amino acids. V was pared by 2 bases and J by 4 bases, with 11 bases between. This chain's CDR3 is CASSLSRVGTEAFF. The CDR3 coding sequence is TGTGCCAGCAGCTTATCGAGGGTAGGCACTGAAGCTTTCTTT.